This entry concerns a single TCR beta chain. What antigen it recognizes has not been identified. No much larger clone is present one base from it, and per-base qualities are unavailable. Whole blood was collected in K2EDTA tubes by collaborating institutions according to the institutions' own protocols. Collaborator samples were shipped for TCRbeta analysis as frozen whole blood, isolated PBMCs, or DNA extracted from either sample type. CDR1 SEHNR and CDR2 FQNEAQ were looked up in the germline V gene (reference sequence). V and J are truncated by 1 base and 6 bases respectively, leaving an intervening sequence of 10 bases. The CDR3 goes from the cysteine to the phenylalanine over 14 residues. The kept DNA is CDR3 alone, 42 bases in frame from the first base. The sample comes from a study of blood T cell repertoires in COVID-19 (dated by TCRdb to the early 2020s). About the study as a whole: Samples covering the acute and convalescent phases of COVID-19 were provided by collaborators in the United States, Italy and Spain. The dataset comprised deeply sampled blood TCRbeta repertoires from subjects exposed to, actively infected with, or recovered from COVID-19. The material from the prospective study consisted of cDNA or gDNA derived from T cells, B-cell-depleted T cells, or PBMCs. Where available, HLA class I and class II types were obtained from metadata supplied by the sample provider rather than from assay-based typing. Nearly every sample came with metadata listing a de-identified subject ID, COVID-19 status, age in years and sex. The samples were drawn from two sources: the first 160 participants of the ongoing ImmuneRACE study, and over 950 subjects contributed by 6 global collaborators. The repertoires were released in a freely available public database meant as a resource for research on the immune response to SARS-CoV-2. What the work shows at the level of the full study, not this receptor alone: Clinical and demographic metadata were provided uncurated, with the amount varying by source and participant.

The immunoSEQ Assay, a bias-controlled multiplex PCR, was used to amplify TCRbeta CDR3 regions from genomic DNA. Turning to the authors' computational methods: Nucleated cell counts per sample were estimated from amplification of reference gene primers within the assay. To quantify the absolute abundance of each unique TCRbeta CDR3 rearrangement, sequence reads were collapsed and filtered. For each sample, productive Simpson clonality was calculated as the square root of Simpson's diversity index across productive rearrangements. TCRdb obtained this table from immuneACCESS and retained in-frame rearrangements with V and J assigned. These tables miss some clones; where compared with another copy, unresolved V genes account for less than half of the shortfall, and the remainder is unexplained. V, J and clone size are taken as reported in that table, and D and trimming were inferred from the DNA itself. The sample data list about 250,000 clones, and around 82% of these were observed just once. The ten top clones hold 4% to 6% of the sample.

Sample: peripheral blood. The source of this sequence is a woman at least 80 years old with active or convalescent COVID-19. Here the chain combines TRBV7-9 and TRBJ2-1; TRBD1 could be the D gene, as 7 bases match. Here is the DNA: TGTGCCAGCAGCTTAGACAGGGGAGGCAATGAGCAGTTCTTC. Translated, this gives CASSLDRGGNEQFF.